Listed below are T cell receptor beta chains from one sample, sequenced in a study of T cell repertoires in cytomegalovirus infection. TCRdb ran MiXCR on the reads and lists one entry per CDR3 protein. The sample has approximately 89,000 distinct CDR3 sequences, more than 20% seen once; the top ten hold roughly 50%. Their antigens are not known. The starting material was CD8+ T cells from cultured PBMCs, obtained from culture after CMV antigen stimulation. Every receptor here comes from a human donor in good health (CMV status not recorded). Some clones in this sample may be carry-over from other donors' samples. CDR3s include the opening cysteine and the closing phenylalanine or tryptophan. Fields, in order: V gene, D gene, J gene, clone size, CDR3 protein, CDR3 DNA. D genes are given only for firm matches. For some rows the clone size is stated as once, few or many, or as a class when expanded; others skip it.

v_call: TRBV12-3/TRBV12-4
d_call: TRBD1
j_call: TRBJ2-7
clone_size: many
cdr3_aa: CASSSPRTGYHEQYF
cdr3_nt: TGTGCCAGCAGTTCCCCCCGGACAGGGTACCACGAGCAGTACTTC

v_call: TRBV4-1
d_call: TRBD2
j_call: TRBJ2-1
clone_size: few
cdr3_aa: CASSHDGGSSYNEQFF
cdr3_nt: TGCGCCAGCAGCCATGACGGGGGGAGCTCCTACAATGAGCAGTTCTTC

v_call: TRBV5-5
d_call: .
j_call: TRBJ1-5
clone_size: few
cdr3_aa: CASSSGTPSNQPQHF
cdr3_nt: TGTGCCAGCAGCTCCGGGACACCTAGCAATCAGCCCCAGCATTTT

v_call: TRBV6-2/TRBV6-3
d_call: .
j_call: TRBJ2-1
clone_size: .
cdr3_aa: CASSSDYNEQFF
cdr3_nt: TGTGCCAGCTCCAGCGACTACAATGAGCAGTTCTTC

v_call: TRBV19
d_call: .
j_call: TRBJ1-6
clone_size: once
cdr3_aa: CASSMNGENSPLHF
cdr3_nt: TGTGCCAGTAGTATGAACGGGGAAAATTCACCCCTCCACTTT

v_call: TRBV12-3/TRBV12-4
d_call: .
j_call: TRBJ2-3
clone_size: .
cdr3_aa: CASSWADPHTQYF
cdr3_nt: TGTGCCAGCAGTTGGGCAGACCCCCATACGCAGTATTTT

v_call: TRBV6-6
d_call: .
j_call: TRBJ2-1
clone_size: .
cdr3_aa: CASGPTYNEQFF
cdr3_nt: TGTGCCAGCGGTCCTACCTACAATGAGCAGTTCTTC

v_call: TRBV6-1
d_call: TRBD2
j_call: TRBJ2-3
clone_size: .
cdr3_aa: CASSEGGSSTDTQYF
cdr3_nt: TGTGCCAGCAGTGAAGGCGGGAGTAGCACAGATACGCAGTATTTT

v_call: TRBV10-1
d_call: .
j_call: TRBJ2-3
clone_size: .
cdr3_aa: CASMSTREDTQYF
cdr3_nt: TGCGCCAGCATGTCGACTAGGGAAGATACGCAGTATTTT

v_call: TRBV7-3
d_call: TRBD1
j_call: TRBJ2-7
clone_size: few
cdr3_aa: CASSLDRGNEQYF
cdr3_nt: TGTGCCAGCAGCCTCGACAGGGGAAACGAGCAGTACTTC

v_call: TRBV6-1
d_call: .
j_call: TRBJ1-3
clone_size: few
cdr3_aa: CASSEGEGADTIYF
cdr3_nt: TGTGCCAGCAGTGAAGGGGAAGGGGCGGACACCATATATTTT

v_call: TRBV6-1
d_call: .
j_call: TRBJ2-4
clone_size: many
cdr3_aa: CASRGLAKNIQYF
cdr3_nt: TGTGCCAGCAGGGGGTTAGCCAAAAACATTCAGTACTTC

v_call: TRBV27
d_call: .
j_call: TRBJ1-1
clone_size: .
cdr3_aa: CASSLSGTGTEAFF
cdr3_nt: TGTGCCAGCAGTTTATCAGGGACCGGCACTGAAGCTTTCTTT

v_call: TRBV7-8
d_call: TRBD1
j_call: TRBJ1-4
clone_size: many
cdr3_aa: CASSLVGQGVEKLFF
cdr3_nt: TGTGCCAGCAGCTTAGTCGGACAGGGGGTGGAAAAACTGTTTTTT

v_call: TRBV7-6
d_call: TRBD1
j_call: TRBJ2-7
clone_size: many
cdr3_aa: CASSLYIGDSPYEQYF
cdr3_nt: TGTGCCAGCAGCTTATATATAGGGGACAGTCCCTACGAGCAGTACTTC

v_call: TRBV7-8
d_call: .
j_call: TRBJ2-1
clone_size: many
cdr3_aa: CASSSMPSSYNEQFF
cdr3_nt: TGTGCCAGCAGCTCCATGCCGAGCTCCTACAATGAGCAGTTCTTC

v_call: TRBV5-1
d_call: .
j_call: TRBJ2-3
clone_size: .
cdr3_aa: CASSPGRADMQYF
cdr3_nt: TGCGCCAGCAGCCCCGGGCGTGCAGATATGCAGTATTTT

v_call: TRBV11-2
d_call: TRBD2
j_call: TRBJ2-7
clone_size: few
cdr3_aa: CASSLALGDSGGYEQYF
cdr3_nt: TGTGCCAGCAGCTTGGCACTAGGGGACTCGGGGGGATACGAGCAGTACTTC

v_call: TRBV6-2/TRBV6-3
d_call: .
j_call: TRBJ2-1
clone_size: many
cdr3_aa: CASSSSGLEQFF
cdr3_nt: TGTGCCAGCAGTAGTAGCGGACTTGAGCAGTTCTTC

v_call: TRBV9
d_call: .
j_call: TRBJ2-1
clone_size: many
cdr3_aa: CASSARGTVGNEQFF
cdr3_nt: TGTGCCAGCAGCGCCAGGGGGACTGTGGGCAATGAGCAGTTCTTC

v_call: TRBV27
d_call: .
j_call: TRBJ2-1
clone_size: .
cdr3_aa: CASRRTVNEQFF
cdr3_nt: TGTGCCAGCAGACGAACGGTAAATGAGCAGTTCTTC

v_call: TRBV7-9
d_call: .
j_call: TRBJ2-1
clone_size: many
cdr3_aa: CASSSEYNEQFF
cdr3_nt: TGTGCCAGCAGCTCCGAGTACAATGAGCAGTTCTTC

v_call: TRBV6-2/TRBV6-3
d_call: TRBD2
j_call: TRBJ2-3
clone_size: .
cdr3_aa: CASSEGLAGVTDTQYF
cdr3_nt: TGTGCCAGCAGTGAAGGGTTGGCGGGGGTGACAGATACGCAGTATTTT

v_call: TRBV19
d_call: .
j_call: TRBJ2-5
clone_size: .
cdr3_aa: CASSTPRGAETQYF
cdr3_nt: TGTGCCAGTAGTACCCCGCGGGGCGCGGAGACCCAGTACTTC

v_call: TRBV15
d_call: TRBD1
j_call: TRBJ1-4
clone_size: few
cdr3_aa: CATSRDGTGGEKLFF
cdr3_nt: TGTGCCACCAGCAGAGATGGGACAGGGGGAGAAAAACTGTTTTTT

v_call: TRBV11-1
d_call: TRBD1
j_call: TRBJ1-1
clone_size: many
cdr3_aa: CASSFGTGSRLTEAFF
cdr3_nt: TGTGCCAGCAGCTTCGGGACAGGGTCGAGGCTGACTGAAGCTTTCTTT

v_call: TRBV28
d_call: .
j_call: TRBJ2-4
clone_size: .
cdr3_aa: CASNTENIQYF
cdr3_nt: TGTGCCTCGAACACGGAAAACATTCAGTACTTC

v_call: TRBV5-4
d_call: TRBD2
j_call: TRBJ2-1
clone_size: .
cdr3_aa: CASTLGTSGNEQFF
cdr3_nt: TGTGCCAGCACCCTAGGGACTAGCGGCAATGAGCAGTTCTTC

v_call: TRBV19
d_call: TRBD1
j_call: TRBJ2-2
clone_size: few
cdr3_aa: CASTGTGDTGELFF
cdr3_nt: TGTGCCAGTACCGGGACAGGGGACACCGGGGAGCTGTTTTTT

v_call: TRBV24-1
d_call: .
j_call: TRBJ1-5
clone_size: .
cdr3_aa: CATSDLGNNQPQHF
cdr3_nt: TGTGCCACCAGTGATTTGGGCAACAATCAGCCCCAGCATTTT

v_call: TRBV18
d_call: TRBD2
j_call: TRBJ2-2
clone_size: .
cdr3_aa: CASSPRALAGARDTGELFF
cdr3_nt: TGTGCCAGCTCACCACGGGCACTAGCGGGAGCACGGGACACCGGGGAGCTGTTTTTT

v_call: TRBV3-1
d_call: .
j_call: TRBJ2-7
clone_size: few
cdr3_aa: CASSPSRRGLEQYF
cdr3_nt: TGTGCCAGCAGCCCATCCCGGCGGGGCCTAGAGCAGTACTTC

v_call: TRBV10-2
d_call: .
j_call: TRBJ1-3
clone_size: .
cdr3_aa: CASSELGSGNTIYF
cdr3_nt: TGCGCCAGCAGTGAGCTCGGATCTGGAAACACCATATATTTT

v_call: TRBV6-6
d_call: .
j_call: TRBJ2-7
clone_size: few
cdr3_aa: CASSYSPGETYEQYF
cdr3_nt: TGTGCCAGCAGTTACAGCCCTGGGGAAACCTACGAGCAGTACTTC

v_call: TRBV7-9
d_call: .
j_call: TRBJ1-2
clone_size: many
cdr3_aa: CASSQGEAYGYTF
cdr3_nt: TGTGCCAGCAGCCAGGGAGAAGCCTATGGCTACACCTTC

v_call: TRBV7-9
d_call: .
j_call: TRBJ2-4
clone_size: .
cdr3_aa: CASSLGGRVTDIQYF
cdr3_nt: TGTGCCAGCAGCTTAGGTGGAAGGGTTACAGACATTCAGTACTTC

v_call: TRBV18
d_call: .
j_call: TRBJ1-5
clone_size: .
cdr3_aa: CASSPDNSNQPQHF
cdr3_nt: TGTGCCAGCTCGCCTGACAATAGCAATCAGCCCCAGCATTTT

v_call: TRBV19
d_call: .
j_call: TRBJ1-6
clone_size: few
cdr3_aa: CASSIEGQFADYNSPLHF
cdr3_nt: TGTGCCAGTAGTATAGAAGGACAGTTCGCTGATTATAATTCACCCCTCCACTTT

v_call: TRBV6-2/TRBV6-3
d_call: .
j_call: TRBJ2-2
clone_size: few
cdr3_aa: CASSYPPGELFF
cdr3_nt: TGTGCCAGCAGTTACCCACCCGGGGAGCTGTTTTTT

v_call: TRBV7-9
d_call: .
j_call: TRBJ2-3
clone_size: few
cdr3_aa: CATRGGTWDTQYF
cdr3_nt: TGTGCCACCCGAGGGGGTACGTGGGATACGCAGTATTTT

v_call: TRBV7-9
d_call: .
j_call: TRBJ1-1
clone_size: few
cdr3_aa: CASSLRGERSRAFF
cdr3_nt: TGTGCCAGCAGCTTGAGGGGTGAAAGGTCGCGGGCTTTCTTT

v_call: TRBV7-8
d_call: TRBD2
j_call: TRBJ2-3
clone_size: many
cdr3_aa: CASSPSGSSTDTQYF
cdr3_nt: TGTGCCAGCAGTCCTAGCGGATCAAGCACAGATACGCAGTATTTT

v_call: TRBV14
d_call: TRBD1
j_call: TRBJ2-2
clone_size: few
cdr3_aa: CASSPPRDRGFGELFF
cdr3_nt: TGTGCCAGCAGCCCCCCCCGGGACAGGGGGTTCGGGGAGCTGTTTTTT

v_call: TRBV28
d_call: .
j_call: TRBJ2-1
clone_size: .
cdr3_aa: CASSFLAAKDNEQFF
cdr3_nt: .

v_call: TRBV7-2
d_call: TRBD2
j_call: TRBJ2-5
clone_size: many
cdr3_aa: CASSPIAGGPGGTQYF
cdr3_nt: TGTGCCAGCAGCCCGATAGCGGGAGGGCCCGGAGGGACCCAGTACTTC